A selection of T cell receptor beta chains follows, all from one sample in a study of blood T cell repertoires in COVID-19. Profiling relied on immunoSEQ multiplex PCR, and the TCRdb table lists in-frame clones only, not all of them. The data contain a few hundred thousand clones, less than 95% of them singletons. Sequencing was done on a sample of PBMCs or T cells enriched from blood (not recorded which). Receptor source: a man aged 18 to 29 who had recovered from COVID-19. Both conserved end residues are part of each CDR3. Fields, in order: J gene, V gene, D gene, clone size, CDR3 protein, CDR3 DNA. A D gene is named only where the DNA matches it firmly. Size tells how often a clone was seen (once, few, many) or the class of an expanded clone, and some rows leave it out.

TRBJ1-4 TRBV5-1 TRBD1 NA CASSLGTGVEKLFF TGCGCCAGCAGTCTCGGGACAGGGGTTGAAAAACTGTTTTTT
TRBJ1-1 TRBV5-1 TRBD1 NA CASSIQTGTGGDAFF TGCGCCAGCAGCATCCAAACCGGGACAGGGGGAGACGCTTTCTTT
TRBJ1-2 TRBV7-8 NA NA CASSSRRGSNYGYTF TGTGCCAGCAGTTCTCGACGGGGGAGCAACTATGGCTACACCTTC
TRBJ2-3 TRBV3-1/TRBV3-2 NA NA CASSQVSDTQYF TGTGCCAGCAGCCAAGTATCGGATACGCAGTATTTT
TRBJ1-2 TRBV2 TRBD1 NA CASRPGQSPSYTF TGTGCCAGCAGGCCGGGACAGAGTCCCAGCTACACCTTC
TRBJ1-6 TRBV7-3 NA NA CASSQTGLYNSPLHF TGTGCCAGCAGCCAAACTGGACTGTATAATTCACCCCTCCACTTT
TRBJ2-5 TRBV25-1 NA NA CASSWAGKETQYF TGTGCCAGCAGTTGGGCAGGGAAAGAGACCCAGTACTTC
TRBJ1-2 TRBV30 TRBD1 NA CAWSQGTAIIYGYTF TGTGCCTGGAGTCAGGGGACAGCCATCATCTATGGCTACACCTTC
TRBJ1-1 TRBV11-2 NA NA CASSLDPGVALNTEAFF TGTGCCAGCAGCTTAGACCCGGGGGTCGCCTTAAACACTGAAGCTTTCTTT
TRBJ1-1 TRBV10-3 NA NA CAISEAVGGTEAFF TGTGCCATCAGTGAGGCCGTTGGAGGCACTGAAGCTTTCTTT
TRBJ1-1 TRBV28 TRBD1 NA CASSLSRGWGNTEAFF TGTGCCAGCAGTTTATCCAGGGGGTGGGGGAACACTGAAGCTTTCTTT
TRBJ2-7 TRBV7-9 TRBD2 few CASSLGTRPPEQYF TGTGCCAGCAGCTTAGGGACTAGGCCCCCCGAGCAGTACTTC
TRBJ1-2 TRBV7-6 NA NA CASSSLPDGEENGYTF TGTGCCAGCAGCTCACTCCCCGATGGGGAGGAGAATGGCTACACCTTC
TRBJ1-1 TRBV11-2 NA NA CASSIQNEAFF TGTGCCAGCAGCATTCAAAATGAAGCTTTCTTT
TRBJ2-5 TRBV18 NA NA CASSPQGLGQETQYF TGTGCCAGCTCACCACAGGGGTTAGGCCAAGAGACCCAGTACTTC
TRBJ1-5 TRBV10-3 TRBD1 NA CAIRDTRTGDGQPQHF TGTGCCATCAGAGATACCCGGACAGGGGACGGTCAGCCCCAGCATTTT
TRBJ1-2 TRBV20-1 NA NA CSLDGIYGYTF TGCAGTTTGGACGGGATCTATGGCTACACCTTC
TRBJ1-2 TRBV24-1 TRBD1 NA CATSDSTGLTYGYTF TGTGCCACCAGTGATTCGACAGGGCTTACCTATGGCTACACCTTC
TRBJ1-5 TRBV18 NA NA CASSPLRLGSPNQPQHF TGTGCCAGCTCACCATTGCGACTGGGGAGCCCCAATCAGCCCCAGCATTTT
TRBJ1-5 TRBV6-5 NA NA CASSSGRGSQPQHF TGTGCCAGCAGTTCCGGCAGGGGCAGTCAGCCCCAGCATTTT
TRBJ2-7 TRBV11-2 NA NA CASSLEWDNSYEQYF TGTGCCAGCAGCTTAGAGTGGGACAACTCCTACGAGCAGTACTTC
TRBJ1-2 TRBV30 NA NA CAWRFGQYYGYTF TGTGCCTGGAGGTTTGGACAGTACTATGGCTACACCTTC
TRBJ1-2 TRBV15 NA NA CATSSGQYPGGYTF TGTGCCACCAGCAGCGGACAATATCCCGGGGGCTACACCTTC
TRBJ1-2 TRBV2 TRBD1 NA CASSEMTGAQYGYTF TGTGCCAGCAGTGAAATGACAGGGGCGCAGTATGGCTACACCTTC
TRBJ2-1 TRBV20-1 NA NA CSASIWGTGGNEQFF TGCAGTGCTAGTATTTGGGGGACTGGAGGCAATGAGCAGTTCTTC
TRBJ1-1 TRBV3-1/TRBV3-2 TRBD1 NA CASSQMGTVQRGAFF TGTGCCAGCAGCCAAATGGGGACAGTCCAACGGGGAGCTTTCTTT
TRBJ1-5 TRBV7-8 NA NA CASSARRPPGNQPQHF TGTGCCAGCAGCGCCCGCCGACCCCCGGGGAATCAGCCCCAGCATTTT
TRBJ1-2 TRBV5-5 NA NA CASSVTDHRPIGYTF TGTGCCAGCAGCGTGACAGACCATAGGCCAATCGGCTACACCTTC
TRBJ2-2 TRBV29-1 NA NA CSVVVDTGELFF TGCAGCGTTGTAGTCGACACCGGGGAGCTGTTTTTT
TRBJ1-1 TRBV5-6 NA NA CASSLRKGGEVFF TGTGCCAGCAGCTTACGGAAGGGAGGCGAAGTTTTCTTT
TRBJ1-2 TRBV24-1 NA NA CATSDRDSNYGYTF TGTGCCACCAGTGACCGCGACAGTAACTATGGCTACACCTTC
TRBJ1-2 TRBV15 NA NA CATSRRVPAYGYTF TGTGCCACCAGCCGGAGGGTTCCGGCCTATGGCTACACCTTC
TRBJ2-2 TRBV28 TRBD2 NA CASSPGGWDTGELFF TGTGCCAGCAGCCCGGGAGGGTGGGACACCGGGGAGCTGTTTTTT
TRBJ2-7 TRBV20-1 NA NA CSALNYEQYF TGCAGTGCCTTAAACTACGAGCAGTACTTC
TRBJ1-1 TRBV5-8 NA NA CATDTGLGIAEAFF TGTGCCACCGACACGGGGTTGGGAATCGCTGAAGCTTTCTTT
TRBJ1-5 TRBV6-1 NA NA CASSDGDHAGQPQHF TGTGCCAGCAGTGATGGTGATCACGCCGGGCAGCCCCAGCATTTT
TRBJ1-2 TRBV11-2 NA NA CASSPTDISVYGYTF TGTGCCAGCAGCCCTACGGACATTTCGGTCTATGGCTACACCTTC
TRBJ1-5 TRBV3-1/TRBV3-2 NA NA CASSPSWPGSNQPQHF TGTGCCAGCAGCCCTAGCTGGCCAGGCTCCAATCAGCCCCAGCATTTT
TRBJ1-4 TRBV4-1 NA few CASSQVIARSEKLFF TGCGCCAGCAGCCAAGTAATAGCCCGTAGTGAAAAACTGTTTTTT
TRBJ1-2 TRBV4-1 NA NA CASSQEQGTPGYGYTF TGCGCCAGCAGCCAAGAGCAGGGGACACCGGGCTATGGCTACACCTTC
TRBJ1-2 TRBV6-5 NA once CASKEGNYGYTF TGTGCCAGCAAGGAGGGTAACTATGGCTACACCTTC
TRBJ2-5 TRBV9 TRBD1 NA CASSPRTGSSETQYF TGTGCCAGCAGCCCGAGGACAGGGTCGAGTGAGACCCAGTACTTC
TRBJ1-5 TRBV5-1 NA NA CASSLGDRGGNQPQHF TGCGCCAGCAGCTTGGGAGATAGGGGCGGCAATCAGCCCCAGCATTTT
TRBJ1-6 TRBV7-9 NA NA CASSFEDYNSPLHF TGTGCCAGCAGCTTTGAGGACTATAATTCACCCCTCCACTTT
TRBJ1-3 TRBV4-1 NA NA CASSQDPPDRGQVKSRDTIYF TGCGCCAGCAGCCAAGATCCCCCTGATCGCGGGCAGGTTAAATCTCGGGACACCATATATTTT
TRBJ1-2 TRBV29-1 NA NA CSVEARWGGTF TGCAGCGTTGAAGCTCGGTGGGGAGGCACCTTC
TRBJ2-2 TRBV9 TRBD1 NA CASSVRDRVPGELFF TGTGCCAGCAGCGTACGGGACAGGGTCCCCGGGGAGCTGTTTTTT
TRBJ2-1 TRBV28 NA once CASSFRDEQFF TGTGCCAGCAGTTTTCGGGATGAGCAGTTCTTC
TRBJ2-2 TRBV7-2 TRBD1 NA CASRQQGTGRDTGELFF TGTGCCAGCAGACAACAAGGGACAGGGCGGGACACCGGGGAGCTGTTTTTT
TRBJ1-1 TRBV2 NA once CASSQKNTEAFF TGTGCCAGCAGTCAGAAGAACACTGAAGCTTTCTTT
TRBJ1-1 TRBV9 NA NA CASSVGAGATEAFF TGTGCCAGCAGCGTAGGGGCTGGGGCCACTGAAGCTTTCTTT
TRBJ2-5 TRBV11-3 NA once CASSPSQETQYF TGTGCCAGCAGCCCCTCCCAGGAGACCCAGTACTTC
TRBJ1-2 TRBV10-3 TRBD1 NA CAISESGTGGVLGYGYTF TGTGCCATCAGCGAATCGGGGACAGGGGGCGTTCTAGGCTATGGCTACACCTTC
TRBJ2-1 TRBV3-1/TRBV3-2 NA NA CASSQVSSGNEQFF TGTGCCAGCAGCCAAGTTTCCTCGGGGAATGAGCAGTTCTTC
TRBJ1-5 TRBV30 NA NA CAWNMRGRNQPQHF TGTGCCTGGAATATGAGAGGCCGCAATCAGCCCCAGCATTTT
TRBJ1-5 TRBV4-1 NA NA CASSQDRQPQHF TGCGCCAGCAGCCAAGATCGGCAGCCCCAGCATTTT
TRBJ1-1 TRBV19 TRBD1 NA CASRRQGATEAFF TGTGCCAGTAGACGACAGGGTGCGACTGAAGCTTTCTTT
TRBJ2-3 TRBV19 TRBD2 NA CASSGTSGTSTDTQYF TGTGCCAGTAGCGGGACTAGCGGGACTAGCACAGATACGCAGTATTTT
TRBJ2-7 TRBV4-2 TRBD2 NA CASSQEGLAGSYEQYF TGTGCCAGCAGCCAAGAGGGACTAGCGGGTTCGTACGAGCAGTACTTC
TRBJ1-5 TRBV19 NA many CASSIIGNQPQHF TGTGCCAGTAGTATAATCGGCAATCAGCCCCAGCATTTT